This entry concerns a single TCR beta chain. This entry is derived from a study of T cells expressing NK-cell markers. TCRdb re-called the 5' RACE reads; every CDR3 protein appears as one record, without DNA. Here the sample table reports approximately 460,000 distinct CDR3 sequences. The CDR3 length is 15 residues. The specimen was blood T cells: a sorted CD56 or NKG2C T cell subset, CD4+ or CD8+ T cells, or bulk PBMC T cells (not recorded which). This rearrangement joins TRBV12-3 or TRBV12-4 to TRBJ2-1; TCRdb's D call, TRBD1, is unchecked because there is no DNA. The sequence was collected from a woman aged 18-70 years in good health. CDR3: CASRAGAARYNEQFF.